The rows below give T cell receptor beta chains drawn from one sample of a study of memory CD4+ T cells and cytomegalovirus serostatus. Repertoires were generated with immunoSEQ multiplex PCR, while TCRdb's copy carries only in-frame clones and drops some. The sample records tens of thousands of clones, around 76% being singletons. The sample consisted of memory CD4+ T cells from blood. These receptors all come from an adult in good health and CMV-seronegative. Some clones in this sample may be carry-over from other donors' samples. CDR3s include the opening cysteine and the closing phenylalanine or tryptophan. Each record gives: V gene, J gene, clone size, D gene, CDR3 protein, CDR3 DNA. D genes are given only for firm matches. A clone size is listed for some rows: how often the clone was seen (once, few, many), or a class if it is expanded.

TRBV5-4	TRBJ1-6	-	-	CASSLDRANSPLHF	TGTGCCAGCAGCTTGGACAGGGCCAATTCACCCCTCCACTTT
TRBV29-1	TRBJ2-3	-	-	CSALDPGGGTQYF	TGCAGCGCTTTGGACCCTGGCGGCGGAACGCAGTATTTT
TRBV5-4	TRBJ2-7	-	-	CASSLDRESYEQYF	TGTGCCAGCAGCTTGGACAGGGAGAGTTACGAGCAGTACTTC
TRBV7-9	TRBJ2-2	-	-	CAGGVWGGTGELFF	TGTGCCGGAGGGGTGTGGGGCGGCACCGGGGAGCTGTTTTTT
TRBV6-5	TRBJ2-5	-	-	CASRYGRLGQETQYF	TGTGCCAGCAGATATGGCAGGTTGGGACAAGAGACCCAGTACTTC
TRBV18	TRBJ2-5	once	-	CASSPGLGETQYF	TGTGCCAGCTCGCCCGGACTGGGAGAGACCCAGTACTTC
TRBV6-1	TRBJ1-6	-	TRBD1	CASSDPSGTGGLTLHF	TGTGCCAGCAGTGACCCGTCCGGGACAGGGGGGTTGACCCTCCACTTT
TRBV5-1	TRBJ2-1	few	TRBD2	CASRLASGTEEQFF	TGCGCCAGCAGACTAGCGTCGGGCACTGAAGAGCAGTTCTTC
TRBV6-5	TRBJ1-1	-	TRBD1	CASSYSSRTGSTEAFF	TGTGCCAGCAGTTACTCGAGTCGGACAGGGAGTACTGAAGCTTTCTTT
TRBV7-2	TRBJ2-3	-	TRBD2	CASSLEAGGQYF	TGTGCCAGCAGCTTAGAAGCGGGGGGGCAGTATTTT
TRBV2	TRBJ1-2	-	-	CASSVGQPVNYGYTF	TGTGCCAGCAGTGTCGGGCAGCCCGTTAACTATGGCTACACCTTC
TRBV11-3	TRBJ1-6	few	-	CASSQGFTDSPLHF	TGTGCCAGCAGTCAAGGATTTACCGATTCACCCCTCCACTTT
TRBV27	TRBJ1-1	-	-	CASKLHGGRVFPVGAFF	TGTGCCAGCAAATTACACGGCGGTCGAGTTTTCCCCGTGGGAGCTTTCTTT
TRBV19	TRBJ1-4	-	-	CASSINRGEKLFF	TGTGCCAGTAGTATAAACCGGGGTGAAAAACTGTTTTTT
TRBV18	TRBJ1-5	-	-	CASSRQDDQPQHF	TGTGCCAGCTCAAGGCAGGACGATCAGCCCCAGCATTTT
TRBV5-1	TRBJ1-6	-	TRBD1	CASSSRQGIQSPLHF	TGCGCCAGCAGCAGCCGACAGGGAATTCAGTCACCCCTCCACTTT
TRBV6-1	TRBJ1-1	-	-	CASEGSHTEAFF	TGTGCCAGCGAGGGGAGTCACACTGAAGCTTTCTTT
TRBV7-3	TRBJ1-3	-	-	CAKTASGNTIYF	TGTGCCAAAACAGCCTCTGGAAACACCATATATTTT
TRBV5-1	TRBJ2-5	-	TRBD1	CASSLWTGVETQYF	TGCGCCAGCAGCCTGTGGACAGGGGTTGAGACCCAGTACTTC
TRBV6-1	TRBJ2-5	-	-	CASSRRPETQYF	TGTGCCAGCAGCCGCCGGCCGGAGACCCAGTACTTC
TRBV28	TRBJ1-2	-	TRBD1	CASWGRTGEGTNGYTF	TGTGCCAGCTGGGGAAGAACAGGGGAAGGGACTAATGGCTACACCTTC
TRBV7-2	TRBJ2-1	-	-	CASSLLGGFQYEQFF	TGTGCCAGCAGCTTATTGGGTGGGTTTCAATATGAGCAGTTCTTC
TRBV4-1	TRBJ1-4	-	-	CASSQDRSGAVGEKLFF	TGCGCCAGCAGCCAAGATCGGTCAGGGGCGGTGGGGGAAAAACTGTTTTTT
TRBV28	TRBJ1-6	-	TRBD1	CASSKPRDRTNSPLHF	TGTGCCAGCAGCAAGCCTCGGGACAGGACTAATTCACCCCTCCACTTT
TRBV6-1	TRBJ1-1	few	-	CASSDPSVGTEAFF	TGTGCCAGCAGTGACCCGTCGGTGGGCACTGAAGCTTTCTTT
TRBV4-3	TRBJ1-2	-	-	CASSQFTGLRYGYTF	TGCGCCAGCAGCCAATTTACAGGTTTACGCTATGGCTACACCTTC
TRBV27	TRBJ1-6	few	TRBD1	CASSPDRAGSPLHF	TGTGCCAGCAGCCCGGACAGGGCCGGGTCACCCCTCCACTTT
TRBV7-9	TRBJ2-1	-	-	CASSPWTQNNEQFF	TGTGCCAGCAGCCCCTGGACTCAAAACAATGAGCAGTTCTTC
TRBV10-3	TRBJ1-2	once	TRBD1	CAISESRDSNYGYTF	TGTGCCATCAGTGAGTCACGGGACAGTAACTATGGCTACACCTTC
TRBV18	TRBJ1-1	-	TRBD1	CASSPGQELSEAFF	TGTGCCAGCTCACCCGGACAGGAACTCTCTGAAGCTTTCTTT
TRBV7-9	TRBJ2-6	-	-	CASSSQAPGANVLTF	TGTGCCAGCAGCTCACAGGCCCCTGGGGCCAACGTCCTGACTTTC
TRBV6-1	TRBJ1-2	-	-	CASSEASSSAGYGYTF	TGTGCCAGCAGTGAAGCGTCATCATCAGCGGGGTACGGCTACACCTTC
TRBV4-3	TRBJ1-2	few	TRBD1	CASSPTGVYGYTF	TGCGCCAGCAGCCCGACAGGGGTCTATGGCTACACCTTC
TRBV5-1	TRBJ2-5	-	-	CASSFAGRQETQYF	TGCGCCAGCAGCTTTGCGGGGAGGCAAGAGACCCAGTACTTC
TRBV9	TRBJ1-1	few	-	CASSPDIMNTEAFF	TGTGCCAGCAGCCCGGACATCATGAACACTGAAGCTTTCTTT
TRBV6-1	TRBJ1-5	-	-	CASSEARGLSNQPQHF	TGTGCCAGCAGTGAAGCGCGGGGGCTAAGCAATCAGCCCCAGCATTTT
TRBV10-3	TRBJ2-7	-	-	CAIRSDASSYEQYF	TGTGCCATCAGATCGGACGCGAGCTCCTACGAGCAGTACTTC
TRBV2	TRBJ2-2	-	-	CASIPGRSSGELFF	TGTGCCAGCATCCCTGGTCGATCCAGCGGGGAGCTGTTTTTT
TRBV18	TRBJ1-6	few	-	CASSPIQDRNSPLHF	TGTGCCAGCTCACCAATTCAGGATCGGAATTCACCCCTCCACTTT
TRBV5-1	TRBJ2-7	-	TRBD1	CASSLWDRGSEQYF	TGCGCCAGCAGCTTGTGGGACAGGGGAAGCGAGCAGTACTTC
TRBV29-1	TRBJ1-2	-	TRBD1	CSADRDRGYTF	TGCAGTGCGGACAGGGATCGTGGCTACACCTTC
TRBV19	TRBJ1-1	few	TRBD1	CASSPGRQGEWTEAFF	TGTGCCAGTAGTCCAGGTAGACAGGGAGAGTGGACTGAAGCTTTCTTT
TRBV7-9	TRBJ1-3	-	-	CASSSYQQGSGNTIYF	TGTGCCAGCAGCTCCTACCAACAGGGCTCTGGAAACACCATATATTTT
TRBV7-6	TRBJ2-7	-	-	CASSLRGRGSSYEQYF	TGTGCCAGCAGCTTACGGGGCCGAGGTAGCTCCTACGAGCAGTACTTC
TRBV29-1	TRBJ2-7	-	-	CSVEVPGIPYEQYF	TGCAGCGTTGAAGTCCCCGGGATCCCCTACGAGCAGTACTTC
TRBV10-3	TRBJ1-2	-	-	CAISESREDNYGYTF	TGTGCCATCAGTGAGTCGAGGGAGGATAACTATGGCTACACCTTC
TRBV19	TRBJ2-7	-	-	CASSKARVYEQYF	TGTGCCAGTAGTAAAGCCAGGGTCTACGAGCAGTACTTC
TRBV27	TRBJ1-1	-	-	CASSTIQGGPEAFF	TGTGCCAGCAGTACCATACAGGGAGGACCTGAAGCTTTCTTT
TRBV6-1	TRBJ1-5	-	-	CASTLPREDQPQHF	TGTGCCAGCACCTTACCACGAGAAGATCAGCCCCAGCATTTT
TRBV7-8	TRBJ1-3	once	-	CASSPYRVPGTGNTIYF	TGTGCCAGCAGCCCATACAGGGTCCCAGGCACTGGAAACACCATATATTTT
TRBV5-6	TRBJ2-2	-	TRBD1	CASSLTQGFSGELFF	TGTGCCAGCAGCTTAACACAGGGGTTTTCCGGGGAGCTGTTTTTT
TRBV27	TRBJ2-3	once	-	CASSPRRVADTQYF	TGTGCCAGCAGTCCCCGACGGGTAGCAGATACGCAGTATTTT
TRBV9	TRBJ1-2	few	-	CASNPSQIHYGYTF	TGTGCCAGCAACCCGTCACAGATACACTATGGCTACACCTTC
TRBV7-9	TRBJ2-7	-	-	CASSGGRTGGEYEQYF	TGTGCCAGCAGCGGGGGGCGGACAGGTGGAGAATACGAGCAGTACTTC
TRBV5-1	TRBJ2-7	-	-	CASRPGVGDEQYF	TGCGCCAGCAGACCGGGGGTCGGGGACGAGCAGTACTTC
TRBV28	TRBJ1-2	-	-	CASSFGQGYGYTF	TGTGCCAGCAGTTTCGGTCAGGGCTATGGCTACACCTTC